One and the same sample provided the 16 T cell receptor beta chains below, sequenced in a study of CXCR4 blockade with PD-1 therapy in pancreatic cancer. The assay was immunoSEQ multiplex PCR, and TCRdb's table has in-frame clones only and misses some. Of over 7,500 clones listed, about 60% are singletons. Sequencing used tumor tissue. These receptors were taken from a human donor with pancreatic ductal adenocarcinoma.

The J gene is TRBJ2-5, the V gene TRBV19; 7 bases align to TRBD2. The CDR3 is 15 residues long. CDR1 and CDR2 (germline): LNHDA, SQIVND (reference sequence). J was trimmed by 1 base and V by 5 bases; bases with no gene match: 7. The CDR3: CASSRAGLLQETQYF. CDR3 DNA: TGTGCCAGTAGTCGGGCGGGACTACTCCAAGAGACCCAGTACTTC.

This clone was counted only a few times. The CDR3 region is CASSSGTGNEKLFF. CDR3 in DNA: TGTGCCAGCAGCTCCGGGACGGGAAATGAAAAACTGTTTTTT. The chain is built from TRBV11-3 and TRBJ1-4; D is possibly TRBD1 (5 bases). This CDR3 is 14 amino acids long. V gave up 4 bases and J gave up 5 bases, with 11 bases separating them. Germline V gene sequence: CDR1 SGHNT, CDR2 YENEEA.

This rearrangement joins TRBV25-1 to TRBJ2-3; 7 nucleotides agree with TRBD2. The V and J ends lost 6 bases and 4 bases, in that order; junction bases with no gene match: 7. CDR1 is MGHDK, CDR2 SYGVNS, per germline. This CDR3 is built from 14 residues. In nucleotides, the CDR3 is TGTGCCAGCAGCTACGGACTAGAGGCAGATACGCAGTATTTT. Its protein is CASSYGLEADTQYF. Based on the CDR3 plus reference TRBV25-1 and TRBJ2-3, the full variable domain is EADIYQTPRYLVIGTGKKITLECSQTMGHDKMYWYQQDPGMELHLIHYSYGVNSTEKGDLSSESTVSRIRTEHFPLTLESARPSHTSQYLCASSYGLEADTQYFGPGTRLTVL.

The rearrangement uses TRBV18 and TRBJ1-6, with D possibly TRBD1 on 5 matching bases. V was pared by 2 bases and J by 7 bases, with 12 bases between. From germline, CDR1 is KGHSH and CDR2 LQKENI. The CDR3 totals 15 residues. In DNA, the CDR3 is TGTGCCAGCTCACCATTGGCAGGGAGCAATTCACCCCTCCACTTT. It translates to CASSPLAGSNSPLHF.

Concerning this clone: The sample holds other DNA sequences that translate to the same CDR3. V gene TRBV19 combines with J gene TRBJ1-1; 7 positions match TRBD1. This CDR3 comprises 15 residues. Trimming removed 3 bases from V and 3 bases from J; junction bases left unmatched: 7. Germline assignment: CDR1 LNHDA and CDR2 SQIVND (reference sequence). CDR3 sequence reads: CASSIGRGRDTEAFF. In DNA, the CDR3 is TGTGCCAGTAGTATTGGGAGGGGGCGCGACACTGAAGCTTTCTTT.

This chain connects TRBV19 to TRBJ1-2, with D unresolved. The CDR3 has 13 residues. Per the germline V gene, CDR1 is LNHDA and CDR2 is SQIVND (reference sequence). The germline V and J ends were trimmed by 3 bases and 8 bases, with 13 bases remaining between them. CDR3 DNA: TGTGCCAGTAGTATGTTGGCAGCTAGCGGCTACACCTTC. As protein: CASSMLAASGYTF.

This clone was observed once. The chain is built from TRBV28 and TRBJ1-5; D not resolved. This CDR3 comprises 13 residues. V gave up 6 bases and J gave up 4 bases, with 10 bases separating them. Germline assignment: CDR1 MDHEN and CDR2 SYDVKM. The CDR3, as DNA: TGTGCCAGCAGGCCCGGCCAAAATCAGCCCCAGCATTTT. Protein: CASRPGQNQPQHF. The variable domain in full, with the rest retrieved from reference TRBV28 and TRBJ1-5, is DVKVTQSSRYLVKRTGEKVFLECVQDMDHENMFWYRQDPGLGLRLIYFSYDVKMKEKGDIPEGYSVSREKKERFSLILESASTNQTSMYLCASRPGQNQPQHFGDGTRLSIL.

The chain is built from TRBV19 and TRBJ1-6; 7 bases match TRBD1. The CDR3 covers 15 residues. The germline V gene encodes CDR1 LNHDA and CDR2 SQIVND (reference sequence). Unmatched junction bases numbered 6, after V lost 3 bases and J lost 7 bases. The DNA of the CDR3 is TGTGCCAGTAGTATTGGGCAGGGGGGGAATTCACCCCTCCACTTT. This encodes CASSIGQGGNSPLHF.

The chain is built from TRBV28 and TRBJ2-1; D not certain. Trimming took 5 bases from V and 7 from J, leaving 18 bases between them. CDR1 MDHEN and CDR2 SYDVKM come from the germline V gene. There are 15 residues in the CDR3. In DNA form, the CDR3 reads TGTGCCAGCAGTCCAATAGTCCTCCAATTGAATGAGCAGTTCTTC. Its translation is CASSPIVLQLNEQFF.

Only one count was recorded for this clone. This chain links TRBV6-8 with TRBJ2-1; the match to TRBD2 covers 9 bases. The CDR3 has 18 residues. Germline V gives CDR1 MNHGY, CDR2 SAAAGT. The V gene end was trimmed by 0 bases and the J gene end by 2 bases; junction bases not matched to a gene: 8. CDR3 residues: CASSYSIPSGTTYNEQFF. The CDR3 nucleotides read TGTGCCAGCAGTTACTCGATTCCTAGCGGGACGACCTACAATGAGCAGTTCTTC.

The chain recombines TRBV19 with TRBJ2-7, with TRBD1 matching 7 bases. There are 14 residues in the CDR3. V shed 2 bases and J 5 bases; nucleotides not matched to a gene: 6. Germline V gives CDR1 LNHDA, CDR2 SQIVND (reference sequence). The DNA for the CDR3 is TGTGCCAGTAGTATAACAGGGGAGTTCGACGAGCAGTACTTC. Translating it yields CASSITGEFDEQYF.

The chain links TRBV28 to TRBJ1-1; D is unresolved. V lost 6 bases, J lost 2 bases, and 13 bases lay in between. This CDR3 has 14 amino acids. The germline V gene has CDR1 MDHEN and CDR2 SYDVKM. The CDR3 bases are TGTGCCAGCAGCTACCATGCACGAAACACTGAAGCTTTCTTT. Translated: CASSYHARNTEAFF.

This clone was seen more than once but under ten times. This sequence joins TRBV25-1 and TRBJ2-3; 10 nucleotides align to TRBD1. Germline V gene data show CDR1 as MGHDK and CDR2 as SYGVNS. The CDR3 has 18 residues. J lost 2 bases, V lost 3 bases, and 11 bases had no gene match. In nucleotides, the CDR3 is TGTGCCAGCAGTGAGCCCCCGGGACAGGGGAGGGCCACAGATACGCAGTATTTT. It codes for CASSEPPGQGRATDTQYF. The full variable domain, rest sourced from reference TRBV25-1 and TRBJ2-3, is EADIYQTPRYLVIGTGKKITLECSQTMGHDKMYWYQQDPGMELHLIHYSYGVNSTEKGDLSSESTVSRIRTEHFPLTLESARPSHTSQYLCASSEPPGQGRATDTQYFGPGTRLTVL.

By frequency in the sample, this clone is medium-sized. In DNA form, the CDR3 reads TGTGCCGGCCGCCAGGCAGCTGGGGGTAGTGGCACCGGGGAGCTGTTTTTT. Residues: CAGRQAAGGSGTGELFF. The chain couples TRBV12-2 to TRBJ2-2. TRBV12-2 has pseudogene status. This CDR3 has 17 amino acids.

This clone was counted a single time. The chain couples TRBV6-7 to TRBJ2-1, with 8 bases identical to TRBD2. Being an ORF, TRBV6-7 has a function that is uncertain. After removal of 8 bases from V and 5 bases from J, the junction contained 5 bases not matched to a gene. This CDR3 is 13 amino acids long. CDR3 region: CASLNGGDNEQFF. The CDR3 DNA reads as TGTGCCAGCTTAAACGGGGGGGACAATGAGCAGTTCTTC.

The V call is TRBV19, the J call TRBJ1-6; D uncertain. V lost 4 bases and J 10 bases, leaving 14 bases between the germline ends. The CDR3 is 14 amino acids. Germline V gene data show CDR1 as LNHDA and CDR2 as SQIVND (reference sequence). CDR3 nucleotide sequence: TGTGCCAGTAGTAGACAATTTGCTGGGTCACCCCTCCACTTT. Translated: CASSRQFAGSPLHF. Variable domain in full (rest from reference TRBV19 and TRBJ1-6): DGGITQSPKYLFRKEGQNVTLSCEQNLNHDAMYWYRQDPGQGLRLIYYSQIVNDFQKGDIAEGYSVSREKKESFPLTVTSAQKNPTAFYLCASSRQFAGSPLHFGNGTRLTVT.